This TCR beta chain was documented in a study of blood T cell repertoires in COVID-19. The wider study: Collection of acute and convalescent COVID-19 samples took place in the United States, Italy and Spain. The analysed material was cDNA or gDNA that came from T cells, B-cell-depleted T cells, or PBMCs.

This clone was counted a single time. The CDR3 is 14 residues long. Germline lookup yields CDR1 MNHNY and CDR2 SVGAGI (reference sequence). Trimming removed 5 bases from V and 4 bases from J, with 12 bases in between. Original data processing: Reference gene primer amplification yielded estimated nucleated cell counts. Clones were sequenced by immunoSEQ multiplex PCR, and TCRdb holds only the in-frame ones, with some missing. Clone size and V and J calls were adopted from that table, with D and trimming inferred from the DNA. Of 140,000 to 150,000 clones listed, 88% are singletons. The TCR was taken from a man in his 70s with acute or convalescent COVID-19. The chain combines TRBV6-6 with TRBJ2-1, with D possibly matching TRBD1 (8 bases). The material sequenced was peripheral blood. The CDR3 coding sequence is TGTGCCAGCAGTCCACAGGGGGGGTACAATGAGCAGTTCTTC. Translation gives CASSPQGGYNEQFF.